The 10 T cell receptor beta chains below were found in one sample sequenced in a study of cytomegalovirus exposure and HLA in healthy donors (dated by TCRdb to about 2017). Libraries came from the immunoSEQ multiplex PCR assay. TCRdb carries this immuneACCESS record with in-frame sequences only. Its versions omit some clonotypes, under half of them owing to an unresolved V gene in the studies checked, with the rest unexplained. The sample records approximately 82,000 clones, 85% to 95% of which are singletons. Over 0.65% of the sample is in the top ten clones. Sequenced: PBMCs. The receptor set was obtained from a man younger than 30 in good health and CMV-seronegative.

This clone was observed once. The rearrangement uses TRBV9 and TRBJ2-3; D gene unclear. The CDR3 totals 15 residues. The V and J ends lost 7 bases and 0 bases respectively, with 15 bases between them. Germline-derived CDR1 and CDR2 are SGDLS and YYNGEE. CDR3: CASSPHSLSTDTQYF. The CDR3 DNA sequence: TGTGCCAGCTCCCCCCATTCACTAAGCACAGATACGCAGTATTTT.

This clone occurred a few times. This sequence joins TRBV10-3 and TRBJ2-2, with D unclear. Per the germline V gene, CDR1 is ENHRY and CDR2 is SYGVKD. V was trimmed by 4 bases and J by 5 bases, leaving 2 bases between them. This CDR3 comprises 11 residues. The CDR3: CAISATGELFF. The CDR3 DNA sequence: TGTGCCATCAGTGCTACCGGGGAGCTGTTTTTT.

The chain joins TRBV6-5 to TRBJ2-3, with D hard to call. V was trimmed by 6 bases and J by 0 bases, leaving 4 bases between them. Germline CDR1 MNHEY, CDR2 SVGAGI. The CDR3 extends over 12 amino acids. Here the CDR3 reads CASRASTDTQYF. The CDR3 DNA sequence: TGTGCCAGCAGGGCTAGCACAGATACGCAGTATTTT.

This rearrangement joins TRBV9 to TRBJ1-1; 9 nucleotides line up with TRBD1. The V gene's germline CDR1 is SGDLS and CDR2 YYNGEE. J lost 3 bases, V lost 4 bases, and 19 bases had no gene match. The CDR3 runs to 19 residues. CDR3 loop: CASSLKADRGAGMYTEAFF. CDR3 coding DNA: TGTGCCAGCAGCCTTAAAGCGGACAGGGGTGCTGGGATGTACACTGAAGCTTTCTTT.

This clone showed up just once. This chain's CDR3 is CASSPEKTQYF. As DNA, the CDR3 is TGTGCCAGCTCACCGGAGAAGACCCAGTACTTC. The genes are TRBV18 and TRBJ2-5, with unresolved D. The CDR3 totals 11 residues. CDR1 is KGHSH, CDR2 LQKENI, per germline. Trimming pared 3 bases from V and 6 bases from J, leaving 5 bases between.

This rearrangement joins TRBV14 to TRBJ1-2, with unresolved D. The ends were cut back, 0 bases at V and 8 bases at J, with 16 bases in the middle. CDR1 SGHDN and CDR2 FVKESK come from the germline V gene. CDR3 size: 15 residues. The CDR3 here is CASSQEIGRQVGYTF. CDR3 bases: TGTGCCAGCAGCCAAGAAATCGGGAGGCAGGTCGGCTACACCTTC.

This chain connects TRBV19 to TRBJ1-4, with a tentative D call TRBD1 (6 bases). Per the germline V gene, CDR1 is LNHDA and CDR2 is SQIVND (reference sequence). CDR3 length equals 14 residues. Between the trimmed V and J ends, which lost 3 bases and 10 bases, there was a span of 15 bases. The CDR3: CASSMGLTGGKLFF. CDR3 in DNA: TGTGCCAGTAGTATGGGGCTGACAGGTGGAAAACTGTTTTTT.

This chain connects TRBV10-3 to TRBJ1-2; a weak D match, TRBD1 (5 bases). The germline V gene has CDR1 ENHRY and CDR2 SYGVKD. The V end was cut by 10 bases, the J end by 4 bases, with 22 bases between. The CDR3 sequence is 15 residues long. As DNA, the CDR3 is TGTGCCAACAAGGCTTCCGGGAGCGGGGGCTATGGCTACACCTTC. Its translation: CANKASGSGGYGYTF.

This clone was picked up one time. This chain links TRBV7-3 with TRBJ2-2; 7 positions match TRBD2. V shed 2 bases and J 0 bases; nucleotides not matched to a gene: 9. The CDR3 is 18 residues long. Germline CDR1 is SGHTA and CDR2 is FQGTGA. The DNA for the CDR3 is TGTGCCAGCAGCTTACTGCCAGCGGGAAGCGCGAACACCGGGGAGCTGTTTTTT. It is translated as CASSLLPAGSANTGELFF.

The J gene is TRBJ1-3, the V gene TRBV12-5; 7 bases are shared with TRBD1. This CDR3 contains 12 residues. CDR1 and CDR2 from the germline V gene are LGHNT and FRNRAP. After removal of 8 bases from V and 2 bases from J, the junction contained 0 bases not matched to a gene. The CDR3, as DNA: TGTGCTAGTCAGGGGGCTGGAAACACCATATATTTT. This translates into CASQGAGNTIYF. The variable domain in full, with the rest retrieved from reference TRBV12-5 and TRBJ1-3, is DARVTQTPRHKVTEMGQEVTMRCQPILGHNTVFWYRQTMMQGLELLAYFRNRAPLDDSGMPKDRFSAEMPDATLATLKIQPSEPRDSAVYFCASQGAGNTIYFGEGSWLTVV.